Listed below are T cell receptor beta chains from one sample, sequenced in a study of blood T cells in healthy people across ages. In TCRdb, the 5' RACE reads were re-called with MiXCR into one record per CDR3 protein. The table has just over 800,000 distinct CDR3 sequences, about 62% seen once; the top ten hold 28%. Sequenced: blood. These receptors all stem from a man aged 30-40 years in good health. The CDR3 runs from the conserved cysteine through the conserved F or W. The D gene is left open where the match is weak. The size of a clone is reported for some rows only, either as once, few or many, or as a class for expanded clones.

v_gene	len	d_gene	abundance	j_gene	CDR3aa	CDR3nt
TRBV29-1	14	-	-	TRBJ2-7	CSYSSGGKGYEQYF	TGCAGCTACTCCTCCGGGGGAAAGGGGTACGAGCAGTACTTC
TRBV15	13	-	-	TRBJ2-7	CATSTELEYEQYF	TGTGCCACCAGCACGGAGTTGGAGTACGAGCAGTACTTC
TRBV4-3	14	-	-	TRBJ2-3	CASSQAYQADTQYF	TGCGCCAGCAGCCAGGCTTACCAGGCAGATACGCAGTATTTT
TRBV7-2	17	TRBD1	few	TRBJ2-6	CASSVGTGSPGANVLTF	TGTGCCAGCAGCGTGGGGACAGGGAGCCCTGGGGCCAACGTCCTGACTTTC
TRBV10-3	16	TRBD1	-	TRBJ1-5	CALSDHDRGSNQPQHF	TGTGCCCTCAGTGATCACGACAGGGGGAGCAATCAGCCCCAGCATTTT
TRBV15	13	-	-	TRBJ2-5	CATSRSLGETQYF	TGTGCCACCAGTAGATCCTTAGGCGAGACCCAGTACTTC
TRBV12-3/TRBV12-4	12	-	-	TRBJ2-5	CASSSDRGSQYF	TGTGCCAGCAGTTCCGACAGAGGATCCCAGTACTTC
TRBV7-2	16	-	few	TRBJ2-1	CASSPTQGPWGNEQFF	TGTGCCAGCAGCCCTACACAGGGCCCCTGGGGGAATGAGCAGTTCTTC
TRBV29-1	13	-	few	TRBJ2-3	CSVEQGGPDTQYF	TGCAGCGTTGAACAGGGGGGGCCAGATACGCAGTATTTT
TRBV27	15	TRBD1	few	TRBJ2-1	CASSPDRGFYNEQFF	TGTGCCAGCAGTCCCGACAGGGGGTTCTACAATGAGCAGTTCTTC
TRBV20-1	15	TRBD1	-	TRBJ1-2	CSARATGTGGRGYTF	TGCAGTGCTAGAGCCACCGGGACAGGGGGCCGTGGCTACACCTTC
TRBV18	12	-	-	TRBJ2-7	CASSPASYEQYF	TGTGCCAGCTCGCCCGCCTCCTACGAGCAGTACTTC
TRBV27	16	TRBD2	-	TRBJ2-5	CASSHPGLAGGGEQYF	TGTGCCAGCAGTCACCCCGGACTAGCGGGGGGTGGTGAGCAGTACTTC
TRBV29-1	17	TRBD2	once	TRBJ2-1	CSVEEGWTSGGANEQFF	TGCAGCGTTGAAGAGGGTTGGACTAGCGGGGGGGCGAATGAGCAGTTCTTC
TRBV29-1	15	TRBD1	-	TRBJ2-1	CSARTGQGRYNEQFF	TGCAGCGCCCGAACGGGACAGGGGCGCTACAATGAGCAGTTCTTC
TRBV6-1	16	TRBD2	-	TRBJ2-3	CASSVGLAGGTDTQYF	TGTGCCAGCAGTGTTGGACTAGCGGGGGGCACAGATACGCAGTATTTT
TRBV20-1	15	-	few	TRBJ1-6	CSARFSGPDSSPLHF	TGCAGTGCTAGGTTTTCGGGCCCGGACAGTTCACCCCTCCACTTT
TRBV29-1	13	-	few	TRBJ1-2	CSAPSTEVYGYTF	TGCAGCGCACCATCAACAGAAGTCTATGGCTACACCTTC
TRBV27	14	TRBD2	-	TRBJ2-5	CASSGLAETETQYF	TGTGCCAGCAGTGGACTAGCGGAGACGGAGACCCAGTACTTC
TRBV20-1	12	-	-	TRBJ1-1	CSARREWSEAFF	TGCAGTGCTAGGCGGGAGTGGTCAGAAGCTTTCTTT
TRBV18	13	TRBD2	-	TRBJ2-1	CAGSAGVMDEQFF	TGTGCCGGCTCGGCGGGGGTGATGGATGAGCAGTTCTTC
TRBV15	14	-	-	TRBJ2-2	CATSRGGLTGELFF	TGTGCCACCAGCAGAGGCGGTCTGACCGGGGAGCTGTTTTTT
TRBV6-5	15	-	few	TRBJ2-1	CASTQGWPNLGEQFF	TGTGCCAGCACCCAGGGCTGGCCAAACCTAGGGGAGCAGTTCTTC
TRBV9	16	-	-	TRBJ1-6	CASSVAGDRYNSPLHF	TGTGCCAGCAGCGTAGCAGGTGACAGGTATAATTCACCCCTCCACTTT
TRBV29-1	14	-	-	TRBJ2-6	CSVEEHSGANVLTF	TGCAGCGTTGAAGAGCACTCTGGGGCCAACGTCCTGACTTTC